These T cell receptor beta chains were read from a single sample in a study of type 1 regulatory T cells. For these receptors, no antigen is known. Using its own MiXCR run on the reads, TCRdb lists one record per CDR3 protein. The data contain roughly 65,000 distinct CDR3 sequences, more than 45% of them singletons. Specimen: cultured non-Tr1 T cells, either the whole culture or a sorted T cell fraction (not recorded which). These TCRs come from a human donor in good health. Both conserved end residues are part of each CDR3. Fields, in order: CDR3 protein, V gene, J gene.

CASSLGGTVYGYTF	TRBV12-3/TRBV12-4	TRBJ1-2
CSARDSPGDQPQHF	TRBV20-1	TRBJ1-5
CASSPINRVGDEQFF	TRBV2	TRBJ2-1
CASSSRRGAGGGTDTQYF	TRBV7-2	TRBJ2-3
CASSRSNLAGADTQYF	TRBV4-3	TRBJ2-3
CASRALLGAGNTEAFF	TRBV6-1	TRBJ1-1
CASTRATEAFF	TRBV11-3	TRBJ1-1
CASSPPGESGLGYTF	TRBV18	TRBJ1-2
CASSQDFGGPTDTQYF	TRBV4-3	TRBJ2-3
CASSLATSGGPYEQYF	TRBV28	TRBJ2-7
CASGDRFRNQPQHF	TRBV19	TRBJ1-5
CAWSLWATDTQYF	TRBV30	TRBJ2-3
CASSQTDRAAAFF	TRBV3-1	TRBJ1-1
CASTPGIPSPLHF	TRBV28	TRBJ1-6
CASSLGRGRNEQFF	TRBV12-3/TRBV12-4	TRBJ2-1
CASRGWGTGELFF	TRBV27	TRBJ2-2
CSAGTGGLGYTF	TRBV20-1	TRBJ1-2
CATARAGKGDTQYF	TRBV10-3	TRBJ2-3
CASSQDRATEQPQHF	TRBV4-2	TRBJ1-5
CSASVRFGTDTQYF	TRBV20-1	TRBJ2-3
CASSLAGQGYGYIF	TRBV5-6	TRBJ1-2
CASSLGEASGGQETQYF	TRBV7-9	TRBJ2-5
CSARLQAGGQPQHF	TRBV20-1	TRBJ1-5
CASTGQGRETQYF	TRBV6-6	TRBJ2-5
CASSLPGRGGLNTQYF	TRBV14	TRBJ2-3
CASSLNGGWGAGTDTQYF	TRBV7-6	TRBJ2-3
CSVAGGNTGNTIYF	TRBV29-1	TRBJ1-3
CASSSPTGDYGYTF	TRBV5-4	TRBJ1-2
CASSLGRGNYGYTF	TRBV5-5	TRBJ1-2
CSARRAYEQYF	TRBV20-1	TRBJ2-7
CASIGSETYEQYF	TRBV3-1	TRBJ2-7
CASSSPSGGRTDTQYF	TRBV28	TRBJ2-3
CASSLALAGGRQETQYF	TRBV7-2	TRBJ2-5
CASSFSQINYEQYF	TRBV11-2	TRBJ2-7
CASSRQGVGDTQYF	TRBV7-9	TRBJ2-3
CASSLVGTSGTDTQYF	TRBV7-2	TRBJ2-3
CAWSKWAGGLVTEAFF	TRBV30	TRBJ1-1
CATSITGQVYNEQFF	TRBV24-1	TRBJ2-1
CASSLETSGGQETQYF	TRBV5-1	TRBJ2-5
CASRLGGTTYEQYF	TRBV5-1	TRBJ2-7
CASSYDQGDYGYTF	TRBV6-6	TRBJ1-2
CASSRRTSGGDEQYF	TRBV4-1	TRBJ2-7
CASSLREENGYTF	TRBV7-9	TRBJ1-2
CASSLGEMGNQPQHF	TRBV7-9	TRBJ1-5
CASSPQATSYSSTDTQYF	TRBV18	TRBJ2-3
CSARDGARTDTQYF	TRBV20-1	TRBJ2-3
CASSQRENNYGYTF	TRBV3-1	TRBJ1-2
CASSVEQGQGYTF	TRBV9	TRBJ1-2
CASSPRQGFANTEAFF	TRBV7-2	TRBJ1-1
CASNIDRGYSNQPQHF	TRBV6-5	TRBJ1-5
CASSVSSGGPGWAKNIQYF	TRBV9	TRBJ2-4
CASSPAGTGPHEQYF	TRBV5-4	TRBJ2-7
CASSLGIRTTDTQYF	TRBV5-5	TRBJ2-3
CASSQEPDRQGTGELFF	TRBV4-3	TRBJ2-2
CASSLGTNLETQYF	TRBV13	TRBJ2-5